This entry concerns a single T cell receptor beta chain. Time point indicated: inflamed ileum from the surgical specimen. The repertoire was sequenced with immunoSEQ multiplex PCR; TCRdb's copy has only in-frame clones and lacks some. The sample comprises about 15,000 clones, 75% to 80% of which are singletons, and about 4.4% rests with the top ten. The CDR3 totals 14 residues. Per germline, CDR1 MNHEY and CDR2 SVGAGI. With 0 bases removed from V and 2 bases from J, the gap between germline ends came to 7 bases. This sample stems from a study of T cell repertoires in ileal Crohn's disease. Material: ileal tissue. The chain employs TRBV6-5 and TRBJ1-2; tentative D call: TRBD1 (5 bases). This clonotype originated in an adult with Crohn's disease. The CDR3 DNA sequence: TGTGCCAGCAGTTACTCGGGACTAAACTATGGCTACACCTTC. Protein sequence: CASSYSGLNYGYTF.